This T cell receptor (beta chain) was found in a study of cytomegalovirus exposure and HLA in healthy donors. A multiplex PCR was run with 60 Vbeta primers and 13 Jbeta primers. The assay was immunoSEQ multiplex PCR, and TCRdb's table has in-frame clones only and misses some. The sample records roughly 140,000 clones, 64% being singletons. The CDR3 length is 13 residues. Looked up from germline, CDR1 is MNHEY and CDR2 is SVGAGI. When sampled, the donors appeared nominally healthy, though they likely had unrecorded immune exposures. This clone was observed once. An end of the junction does not agree with germline; a read error may underlie this.

The rearrangement joins TRBV6-5 to TRBJ2-1, with a weak D call TRBD1 (6 bases). Sequencing was done on a sample of PBMCs. This TCR was sampled from a woman aged 25 to 39 in good health and CMV-seropositive. The CDR3 nucleotides read TGTGCCAGCAGTTATCAATTGAAGGGGGAGCCGTTCTTC. It is translated as CASSYQLKGEPFF.